This T cell receptor (beta chain) was identified during a study of blood T cell repertoires in COVID-19. Study overall: Sample material is recorded as cDNA or gDNA derived from T cells, B-cell-depleted T cells, or PBMCs.

The CDR3 runs 16 residues. Germline-derived CDR1 and CDR2 are SEHNR and FQNEAQ (reference sequence). V dropped 1 base and J dropped 3; count of bases not matched to a gene: 9. Sequencing used immunoSEQ multiplex PCR; TCRdb keeps in-frame clones, though not all of them. The profile shows some 420,000 clones, 80% to 90% of them singletons. Sequencing was performed on PBMCs or T cells enriched from blood (not recorded which). The chain has TRBV7-9 and TRBJ2-7; 7 bases map to TRBD1. This receptor was obtained from a man younger than 40 who had recovered from COVID-19. Here the CDR3 reads CASSLGGTDRFYEQYF. The CDR3, as DNA: TGTGCCAGCAGCTTAGGAGGGACAGACCGCTTCTACGAGCAGTACTTC.